The T cell receptor beta chain described here comes from a study of response to subunit inactivated influenza vaccine (dated by TCRdb to about 2018). For context, the study as a whole: Deep quantitative T cell receptor repertoire profiling was used in the study to track responses to a trivalent subunit inactivated influenza vaccine.

Findings and caveats that apply to the study as a whole: It was suggested by the authors that each seasonal influenza vaccination may recruit only a limited number of new T cells.

In this sample, this clonotype turned up once. The target of this receptor is not known. Within one base of it there is no much larger clone, and no base qualities were kept. One read alone provides weak support. The method behind the library was RT-PCR. The sequencer listed for this sample is Illumina HiSeq 2500. The public reads were reprocessed in TCRdb via fastp at Q25 and MiXCR, keeping in-frame beta chains. Each CDR3 protein gets just one entry, which takes the most common genes and DNA from the rows behind it. Present in this sample are under 800,000 distinct CDR3 sequences, roughly 13% of which were seen just once. The ten largest account for 5.5% to 8% of the sample. This sequence was found in a man aged 50 or older who received an inactivated influenza vaccine. Donor details come from another sample of the same person, matched by shared clones. The sequencing used PBMCs from blood, collected 14 to 15 days before vaccination.

The CDR3 region has the sequence CASSLFLEIFREQFF. The DNA reads TGTGCCAGCAGCTTATTTCTAGAAATCTTTAGGGAGCAGTTCTTC. Recombination linked TRBV7-9 to TRBJ2-1; the D segment cannot be called with confidence. At the junction V is shortened by 2 bases and J by 10 bases, with 18 bases in between. The germline V gene (reference sequence) provides CDR1 SEHNR and CDR2 FQNEAQ. The CDR3, cysteine through phenylalanine, is 15 amino acids long. The DNA shown is the 45-base CDR3, in frame from base 1.